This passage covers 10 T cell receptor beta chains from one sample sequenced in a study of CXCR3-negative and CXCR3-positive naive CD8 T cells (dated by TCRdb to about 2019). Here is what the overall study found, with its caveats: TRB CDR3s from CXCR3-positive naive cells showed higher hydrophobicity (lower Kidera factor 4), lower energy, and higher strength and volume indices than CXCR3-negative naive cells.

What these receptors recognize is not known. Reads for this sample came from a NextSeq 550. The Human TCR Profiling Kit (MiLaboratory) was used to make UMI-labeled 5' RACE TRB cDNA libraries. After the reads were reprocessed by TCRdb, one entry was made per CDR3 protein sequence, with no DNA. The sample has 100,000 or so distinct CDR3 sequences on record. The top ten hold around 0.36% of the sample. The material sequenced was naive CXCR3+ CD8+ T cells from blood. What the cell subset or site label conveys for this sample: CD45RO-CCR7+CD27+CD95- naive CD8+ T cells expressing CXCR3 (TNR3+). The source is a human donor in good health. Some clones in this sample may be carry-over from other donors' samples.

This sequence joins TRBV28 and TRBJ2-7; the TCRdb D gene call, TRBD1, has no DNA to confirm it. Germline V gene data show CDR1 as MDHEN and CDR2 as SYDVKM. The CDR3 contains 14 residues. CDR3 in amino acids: CASSPGTHSYEQYF. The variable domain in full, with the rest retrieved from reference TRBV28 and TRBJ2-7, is DVKVTQSSRYLVKRTGEKVFLECVQDMDHENMFWYRQDPGLGLRLIYFSYDVKMKEKGDIPEGYSVSREKKERFSLILESASTNQTSMYLCASSPGTHSYEQYFGPGTRLTVT.

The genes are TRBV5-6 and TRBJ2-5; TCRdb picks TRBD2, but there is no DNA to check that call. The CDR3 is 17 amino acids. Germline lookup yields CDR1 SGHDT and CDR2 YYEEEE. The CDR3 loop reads CASSLPSGLAGVETQYF.

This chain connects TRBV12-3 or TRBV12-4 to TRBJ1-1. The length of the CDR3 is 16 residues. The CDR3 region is CASSSPDVDSNTEAFF.

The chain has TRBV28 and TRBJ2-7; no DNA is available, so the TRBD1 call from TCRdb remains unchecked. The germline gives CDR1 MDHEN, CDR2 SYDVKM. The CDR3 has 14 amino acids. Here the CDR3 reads CASSRGDRSYEQYF. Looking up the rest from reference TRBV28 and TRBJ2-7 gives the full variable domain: DVKVTQSSRYLVKRTGEKVFLECVQDMDHENMFWYRQDPGLGLRLIYFSYDVKMKEKGDIPEGYSVSREKKERFSLILESASTNQTSMYLCASSRGDRSYEQYFGPGTRLTVT.

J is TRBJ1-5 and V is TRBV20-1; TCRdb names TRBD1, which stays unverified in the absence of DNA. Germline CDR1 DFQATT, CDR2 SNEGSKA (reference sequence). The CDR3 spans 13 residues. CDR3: CSTRQGESQPQHF.

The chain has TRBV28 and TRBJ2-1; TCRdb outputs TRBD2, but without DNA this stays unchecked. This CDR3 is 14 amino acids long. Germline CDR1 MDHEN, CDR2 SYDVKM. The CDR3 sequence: CASTSGTDYNEQFF.

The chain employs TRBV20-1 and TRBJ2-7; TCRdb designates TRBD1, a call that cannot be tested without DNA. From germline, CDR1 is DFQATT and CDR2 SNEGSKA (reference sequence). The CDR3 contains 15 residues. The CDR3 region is CSARTPGTGVYEQYF.

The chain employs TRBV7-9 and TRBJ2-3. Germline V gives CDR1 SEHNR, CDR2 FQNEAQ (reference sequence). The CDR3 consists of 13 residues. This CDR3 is CASSLKFADTQYF. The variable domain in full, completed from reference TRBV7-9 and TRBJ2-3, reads DTGVSQNPRHKITKRGQNVTFRCDPISEHNRLYWYRQTLGQGPEFLTYFQNEAQLEKSRLLSDRFSAERPKGSFSTLEIQRTEQGDSAMYLCASSLKFADTQYFGPGTRLTVL.

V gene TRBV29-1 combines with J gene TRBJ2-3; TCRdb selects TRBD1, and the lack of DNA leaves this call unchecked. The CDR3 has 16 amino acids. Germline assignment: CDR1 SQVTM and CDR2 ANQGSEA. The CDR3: CSVEERRDRELETQYF.

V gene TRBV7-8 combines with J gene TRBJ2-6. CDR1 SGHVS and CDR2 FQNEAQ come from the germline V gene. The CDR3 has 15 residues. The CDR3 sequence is CASSLMVSGANVLTF.